These 5 T cell receptor beta chains share one sample of origin, sequenced in a study of beta chain features in type 1 diabetes. Expressed TCRB transcripts were sequenced because the entire RNA isolate underwent reverse transcription. The method was immunoSEQ multiplex PCR; TCRdb's version includes in-frame clones alone and lacks a portion of them. Of 120,000 to 150,000 clones listed, less than 9% are singletons. Sequences were obtained from central memory CD4+ T cells from blood. The receptor set was obtained from a woman in her twenties or thirties in good health.

This clone turned up a few times. The gene calls are TRBV30 and TRBJ2-2, with 7 bases identical to TRBD1. The CDR3 contains 15 residues. CDR1 is GTSNPN and CDR2 is SVGIG in the germline V gene (reference sequence). V was clipped by 2 bases and J by 1 base; unmatched bases: 4. CDR3: CAWSTGQWNTGELFF. The CDR3 DNA reads TGTGCCTGGAGTACGGGACAGTGGAACACCGGGGAGCTGTTTTTT.

In this sample, this clone turned up a few times. Written as DNA, the CDR3 is TGTGCCAGCAGCCCGGGACTAGCGAACTACGAGCAGTACTTC. Translated, it gives CASSPGLANYEQYF. This chain connects TRBV11-2 to TRBJ2-7; 10 bases map to TRBD2. V shed 5 bases, J shed 3 bases, and the junction held 4 bases outside the gene matches. CDR3 size: 14 residues. The germline V gene encodes CDR1 SGHAT and CDR2 FQNNGV.

The V gene is TRBV14, the J gene TRBJ1-3; D is perhaps TRBD1 (5 bases). The CDR3 contains 15 residues. Trimming stripped 4 bases from V and 5 bases from J, with 15 bases between. CDR1 is SGHDN, CDR2 FVKESK, per germline. This CDR3 is CASSPAGLLRNTIYF. In DNA, the CDR3 is TGTGCCAGCAGCCCAGCGGGGCTACTAAGAAACACCATATATTTT.

This clone has more than one count but fewer than ten. This sequence joins TRBV5-4 and TRBJ2-7; 8 bases agree with TRBD2. The ends lost 6 bases at V and 6 bases at J; junction bases unmatched: 8. The V gene's germline CDR1 is SGHNT and CDR2 YYREEE (reference sequence). The CDR3 length is 13 residues. The CDR3 protein is CASTLRAGGEQYF. As DNA, the CDR3 is TGTGCCAGCACCCTACGGGCGGGGGGCGAGCAGTACTTC.

V usage is TRBV6-6 and J usage is TRBJ1-2; TRBD1 aligns across 7 bases. Germline V gives CDR1 MNHNY, CDR2 SVGAGI (reference sequence). The CDR3 loop spans 13 amino acids. With V trimmed by 6 bases and J by 2 bases, 3 bases remained unmatched. CDR3 sequence: CASSPQGNYGYTF. The CDR3 DNA is TGTGCCAGCAGCCCACAGGGGAACTATGGCTACACCTTC.